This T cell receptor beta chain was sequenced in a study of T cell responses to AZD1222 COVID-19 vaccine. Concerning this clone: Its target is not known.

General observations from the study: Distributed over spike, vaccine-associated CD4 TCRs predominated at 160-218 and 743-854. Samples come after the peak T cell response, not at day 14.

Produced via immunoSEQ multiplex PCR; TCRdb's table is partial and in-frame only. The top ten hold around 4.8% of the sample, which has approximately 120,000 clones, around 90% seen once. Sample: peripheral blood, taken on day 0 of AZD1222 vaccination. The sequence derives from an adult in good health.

CDR3 coding DNA: TGTGCCATCAGTCCACGGGACGAGGGCTCACCCCTCCACTTT. Amino acid sequence: CAISPRDEGSPLHF. The chain carries TRBV10-3 and TRBJ1-6; possibly TRBD1 for D (5 bases). Looked up from germline, CDR1 is ENHRY and CDR2 is SYGVKD. Trimming stripped 5 bases from V and 10 bases from J, with 15 bases between. This CDR3 is built from 14 residues.